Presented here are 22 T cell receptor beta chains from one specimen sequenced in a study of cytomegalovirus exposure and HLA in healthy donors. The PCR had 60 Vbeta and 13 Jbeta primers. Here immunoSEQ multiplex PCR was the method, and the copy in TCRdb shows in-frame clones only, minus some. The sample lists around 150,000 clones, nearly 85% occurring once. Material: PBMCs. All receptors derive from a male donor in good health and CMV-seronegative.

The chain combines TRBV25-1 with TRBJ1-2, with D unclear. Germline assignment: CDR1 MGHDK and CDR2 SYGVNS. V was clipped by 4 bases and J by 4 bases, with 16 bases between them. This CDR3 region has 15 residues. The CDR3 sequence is CASSGGVVSSYGYTF. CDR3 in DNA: TGTGCCAGCAGTGGTGGAGTTGTGAGCTCCTATGGCTACACCTTC.

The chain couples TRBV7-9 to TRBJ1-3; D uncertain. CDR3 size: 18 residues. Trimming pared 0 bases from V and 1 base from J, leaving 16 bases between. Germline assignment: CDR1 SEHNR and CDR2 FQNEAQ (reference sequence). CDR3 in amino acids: CASSLAFRQDRSGNTIYF. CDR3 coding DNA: TGTGCCAGCAGCTTAGCCTTCAGGCAGGATCGGTCTGGAAACACCATATATTTT.

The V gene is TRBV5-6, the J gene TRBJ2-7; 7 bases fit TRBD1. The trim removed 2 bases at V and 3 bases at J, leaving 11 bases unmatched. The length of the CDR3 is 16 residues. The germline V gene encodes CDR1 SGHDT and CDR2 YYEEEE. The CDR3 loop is CASSFSPNRGRYEQYF. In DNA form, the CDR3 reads TGTGCCAGCAGCTTCAGCCCGAACAGGGGCCGCTACGAGCAGTACTTC.

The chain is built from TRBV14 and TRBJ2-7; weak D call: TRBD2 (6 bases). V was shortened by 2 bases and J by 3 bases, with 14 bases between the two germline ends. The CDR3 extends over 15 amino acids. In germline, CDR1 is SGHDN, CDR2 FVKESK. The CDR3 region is CASSQSGSPYYEQYF. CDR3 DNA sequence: TGTGCCAGCAGCCAAAGCGGGTCGCCCTACTACGAGCAGTACTTC.

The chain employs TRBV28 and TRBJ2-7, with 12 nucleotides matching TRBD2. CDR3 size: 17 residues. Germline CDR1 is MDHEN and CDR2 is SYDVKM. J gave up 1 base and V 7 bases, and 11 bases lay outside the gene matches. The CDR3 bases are TGTGCCAGCAATGCCGGGACTAGCGGGTTCCCATCCTACGAGCAGTACTTC. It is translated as CASNAGTSGFPSYEQYF. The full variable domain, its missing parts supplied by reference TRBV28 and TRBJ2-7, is DVKVTQSSRYLVKRTGEKVFLECVQDMDHENMFWYRQDPGLGLRLIYFSYDVKMKEKGDIPEGYSVSREKKERFSLILESASTNQTSMYLCASNAGTSGFPSYEQYFGPGTRLTVT.

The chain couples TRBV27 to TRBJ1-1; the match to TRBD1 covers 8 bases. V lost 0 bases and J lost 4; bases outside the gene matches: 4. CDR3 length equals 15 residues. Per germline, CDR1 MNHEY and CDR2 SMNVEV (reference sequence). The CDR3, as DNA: TGTGCCAGCAGTTTATCCCCAACAGGGGGCACTGAAGCTTTCTTT. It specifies CASSLSPTGGTEAFF.

CDR3 region: CASSIGTGMNTEAFF. CDR3 nucleotide sequence: TGTGCCAGTAGTATAGGCACAGGGATGAACACTGAAGCTTTCTTT. V gene TRBV19 combines with J gene TRBJ1-1, with a weak D call TRBD1 (6 bases). The ends were cut back, 1 base at V and 0 bases at J, with 9 bases in the middle. The germline gives CDR1 LNHDA, CDR2 SQIVND (reference sequence). The CDR3 totals 15 residues. Looking up the rest from reference TRBV19 and TRBJ1-1 gives the full variable domain: DGGITQSPKYLFRKEGQNVTLSCEQNLNHDAMYWYRQDPGQGLRLIYYSQIVNDFQKGDIAEGYSVSREKKESFPLTVTSAQKNPTAFYLCASSIGTGMNTEAFFGQGTRLTVV.

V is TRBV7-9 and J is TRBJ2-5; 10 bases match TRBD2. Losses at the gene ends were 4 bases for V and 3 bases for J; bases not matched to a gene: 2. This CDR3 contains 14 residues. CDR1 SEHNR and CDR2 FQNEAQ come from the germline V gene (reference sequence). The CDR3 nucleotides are TGTGCCAGCAGCTCCGGACTAGCGGAAGAGACCCAGTACTTC. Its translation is CASSSGLAEETQYF.

This CDR3 reads CASSERGGIAGGSNTGELFF. The DNA for the CDR3 is TGTGCCAGCAGTGAACGGGGAGGGATAGCGGGAGGATCGAACACCGGGGAGCTGTTTTTT. This chain connects TRBV2 to TRBJ2-2; 10 bases are shared with TRBD2. Trimming at V came to 2 bases and at J to 0 bases, leaving 12 bases not matched to a gene. The germline V gene has CDR1 SNHLY and CDR2 FYNNEI. This CDR3 spans 20 amino acids.

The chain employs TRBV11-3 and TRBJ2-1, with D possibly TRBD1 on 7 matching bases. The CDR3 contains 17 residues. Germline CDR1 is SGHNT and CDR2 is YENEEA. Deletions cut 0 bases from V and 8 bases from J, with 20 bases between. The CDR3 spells CASSLDLRAGGYDEQFF. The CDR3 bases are TGTGCCAGCAGCTTAGATCTTCGAGCAGGGGGGTACGATGAGCAGTTCTTC.

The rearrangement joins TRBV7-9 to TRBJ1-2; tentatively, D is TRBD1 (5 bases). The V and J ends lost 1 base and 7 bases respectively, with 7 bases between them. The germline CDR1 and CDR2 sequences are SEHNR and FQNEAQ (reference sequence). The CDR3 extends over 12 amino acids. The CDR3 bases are TGTGCCAGCAGCTTAGGGCAGGGTGGCTACACCTTC. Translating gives CASSLGQGGYTF.

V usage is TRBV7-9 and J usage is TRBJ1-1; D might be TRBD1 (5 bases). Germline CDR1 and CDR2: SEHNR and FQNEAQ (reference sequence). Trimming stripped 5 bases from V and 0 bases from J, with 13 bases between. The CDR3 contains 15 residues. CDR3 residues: CASSQSRGVNTEAFF. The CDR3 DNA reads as TGTGCCAGCAGCCAGTCCCGGGGGGTGAACACTGAAGCTTTCTTT.

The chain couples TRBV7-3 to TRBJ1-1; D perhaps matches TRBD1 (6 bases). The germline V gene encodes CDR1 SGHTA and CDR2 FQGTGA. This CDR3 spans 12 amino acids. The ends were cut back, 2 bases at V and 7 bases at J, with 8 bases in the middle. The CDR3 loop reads CASSLGGSEAFF. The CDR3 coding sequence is TGTGCCAGCAGCTTAGGGGGCAGTGAAGCTTTCTTT.

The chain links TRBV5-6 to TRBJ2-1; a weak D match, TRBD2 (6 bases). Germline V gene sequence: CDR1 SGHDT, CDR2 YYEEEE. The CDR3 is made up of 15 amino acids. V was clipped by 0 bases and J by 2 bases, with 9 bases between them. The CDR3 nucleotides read TGTGCCAGCAGCTTGGATGGGACTCCCTACAATGAGCAGTTCTTC. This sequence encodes CASSLDGTPYNEQFF.

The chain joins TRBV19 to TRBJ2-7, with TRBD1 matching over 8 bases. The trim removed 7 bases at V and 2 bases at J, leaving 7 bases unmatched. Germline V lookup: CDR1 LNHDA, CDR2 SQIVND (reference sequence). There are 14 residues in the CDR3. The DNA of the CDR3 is TGTGCCAGTACCGCGACAGGGGTGCCCTACGAGCAGTACTTC. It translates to CASTATGVPYEQYF. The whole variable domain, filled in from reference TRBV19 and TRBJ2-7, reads DGGITQSPKYLFRKEGQNVTLSCEQNLNHDAMYWYRQDPGQGLRLIYYSQIVNDFQKGDIAEGYSVSREKKESFPLTVTSAQKNPTAFYLCASTATGVPYEQYFGPGTRLTVT.

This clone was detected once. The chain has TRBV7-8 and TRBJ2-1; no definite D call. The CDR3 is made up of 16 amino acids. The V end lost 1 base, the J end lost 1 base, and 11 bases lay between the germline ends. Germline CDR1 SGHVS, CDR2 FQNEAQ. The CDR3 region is CASSLEWAGSYNEQFF. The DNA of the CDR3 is TGTGCCAGCAGCTTAGAATGGGCCGGATCCTACAATGAGCAGTTCTTC.

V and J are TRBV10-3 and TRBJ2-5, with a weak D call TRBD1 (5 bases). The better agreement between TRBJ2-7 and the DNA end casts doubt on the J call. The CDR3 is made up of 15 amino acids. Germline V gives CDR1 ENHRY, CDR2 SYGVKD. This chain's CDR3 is CAISRLDGAAYEQYF. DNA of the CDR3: TGTGCCATCAGTCGCCTGGATGGGGCAGCCTACGAGCAGTACTTC.

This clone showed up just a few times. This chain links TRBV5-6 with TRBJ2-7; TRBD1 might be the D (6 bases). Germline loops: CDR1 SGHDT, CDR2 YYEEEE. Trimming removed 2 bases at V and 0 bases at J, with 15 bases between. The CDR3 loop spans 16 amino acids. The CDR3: CASSLLGQSSSYEQYF. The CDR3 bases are TGTGCCAGCAGCTTATTAGGACAGTCCAGCTCCTACGAGCAGTACTTC.

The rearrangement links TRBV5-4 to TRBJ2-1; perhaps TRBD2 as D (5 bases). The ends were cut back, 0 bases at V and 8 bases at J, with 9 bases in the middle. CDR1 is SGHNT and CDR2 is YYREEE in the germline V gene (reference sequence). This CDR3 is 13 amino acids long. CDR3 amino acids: CASSLELDDEQFF. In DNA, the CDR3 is TGTGCCAGCAGCTTGGAACTAGACGATGAGCAGTTCTTC.

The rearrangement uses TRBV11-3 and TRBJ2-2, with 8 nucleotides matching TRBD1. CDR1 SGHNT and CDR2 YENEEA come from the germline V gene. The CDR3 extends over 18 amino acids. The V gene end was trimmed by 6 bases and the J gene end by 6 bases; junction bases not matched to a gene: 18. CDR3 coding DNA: TGTGCCAGCAGTCCCCGGGACAGGAATAAATTAGGCGCCGGGGAGCTGTTTTTT. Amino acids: CASSPRDRNKLGAGELFF.

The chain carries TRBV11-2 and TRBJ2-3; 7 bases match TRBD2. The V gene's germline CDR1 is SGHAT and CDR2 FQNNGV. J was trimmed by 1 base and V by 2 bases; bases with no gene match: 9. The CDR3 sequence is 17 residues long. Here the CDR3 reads CASSLNILAAGTDTQYF. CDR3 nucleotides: TGTGCCAGCAGCTTAAATATTCTAGCGGCCGGCACAGATACGCAGTATTTT.

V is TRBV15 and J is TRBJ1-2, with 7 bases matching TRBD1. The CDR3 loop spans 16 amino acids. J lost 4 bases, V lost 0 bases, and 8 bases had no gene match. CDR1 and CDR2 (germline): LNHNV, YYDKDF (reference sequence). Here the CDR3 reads CATSRDRGGAAYGYTF. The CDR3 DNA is TGTGCCACCAGCAGAGATCGAGGGGGCGCGGCCTATGGCTACACCTTC.